Following are 12 T cell receptor beta chains from one sample sequenced in a study of cytomegalovirus exposure and HLA in healthy donors. Use of 60 Vbeta and 13 Jbeta primers characterized the PCR. Repertoires were generated with immunoSEQ multiplex PCR, while TCRdb's copy carries only in-frame clones and drops some. This sample has about 78,000 clones; about 64% occur once, and the top ten carry around 5%. Sequencing input: PBMCs. All receptors derive from a man younger than 45 in good health and CMV-seropositive.

J is TRBJ2-1 and V is TRBV2, with 12 bases fitting TRBD2. This CDR3 has 15 residues. V gave up 6 bases and J gave up 7 bases; unmatched junction bases: 7. CDR1 SNHLY and CDR2 FYNNEI come from the germline V gene. DNA of the CDR3: TGTGCCAGCAGGCTTCTAGCGGGAGGGGGAAATGAGCAGTTCTTC. Protein sequence: CASRLLAGGGNEQFF. The variable domain in full, with the rest retrieved from reference TRBV2 and TRBJ2-1, is EPEVTQTPSHQVTQMGQEVILRCVPISNHLYFYWYRQILGQKVEFLVSFYNNEISEKSEIFDDQFSVERPDGSNFTLKIRSTKLEDSAMYFCASRLLAGGGNEQFFGPGTRLTVL.

In its sample, this clone was seen once. This chain's CDR3 is CASSKTGGVETQYF. The CDR3 DNA is TGTGCCAGCAGTAAAACAGGGGGCGTTGAGACCCAGTACTTC. The V and J genes are TRBV5-4 and TRBJ2-5, with TRBD1 identical over 9 bases. Losses at the gene ends were 5 bases for V and 5 bases for J; bases not matched to a gene: 7. The CDR3 contains 14 residues. Germline V gives CDR1 SGHNT, CDR2 YYREEE (reference sequence).

The chain links TRBV11-2 to TRBJ2-7; D call uncertain. V was cut by 4 bases and J by 4 bases, with 11 bases left in between. Per the germline V gene, CDR1 is SGHAT and CDR2 is FQNNGV. CDR3 size: 13 residues. The CDR3: CASSSLVRYEQYF. DNA of the CDR3: TGTGCCAGCAGCTCTCTGGTGAGGTACGAGCAGTACTTC.

The chain couples TRBV28 to TRBJ1-6; TRBD1 might be the D (5 bases). The germline V and J ends were trimmed by 8 bases and 7 bases, with 12 bases remaining between them. This CDR3 has 13 residues. Looked up from germline, CDR1 is MDHEN and CDR2 is SYDVKM. The CDR3 sequence is CASGRAKNSPLHF. As DNA, the CDR3 is TGTGCCAGCGGCAGGGCGAAAAATTCACCCCTCCACTTT.

This clone came up a few times. The V and J genes are TRBV21-1 and TRBJ2-5; the table's D call, TRBD1, has no DNA check behind it. TRBV21-1 is annotated as a pseudogene. The CDR3 sequence is 11 residues long. CDR3 in DNA: TGTGCCAGCAGCACACAAGAGACCCAGTACTTC. Amino acids: CASSTQETQYF.

This clone has only one observation. This rearrangement joins TRBV18 to TRBJ1-5; D is ambiguous. V was clipped by 3 bases and J by 15 bases, with 18 bases between them. Germline loops: CDR1 KGHSH, CDR2 LQKENI. This CDR3 comprises 13 residues. In DNA form, the CDR3 reads TGTGCCAGCTCACCCGGCGCTTTAGGAGCTTTGCATTTT. Translating it yields CASSPGALGALHF.

This chain joins TRBV4-1 and TRBJ1-2; 9 bases map to TRBD1. V shed 6 bases and J 8 bases; nucleotides not matched to a gene: 7. Germline CDR1 and CDR2: MGHRA and YSYEKL. CDR3 length: 13 amino acids. The CDR3 DNA follows: TGCGCCAGCAGTCCAACAGGGGGCGCAGGCTACACCTTC. Encoded protein: CASSPTGGAGYTF.

V usage is TRBV4-3 and J usage is TRBJ2-5; 7 nucleotides align to TRBD2. This CDR3 is built from 18 residues. Losses at the gene ends were 0 bases for V and 2 bases for J; bases not matched to a gene: 12. Looked up from germline, CDR1 is LGHNA and CDR2 is YSLEER. The CDR3 DNA sequence: TGCGCCAGCAGCCAAGAGGTTAGCGGGCGCACGGTACAAGAGACCCAGTACTTC. Translated: CASSQEVSGRTVQETQYF.

In its sample, this clone was seen a few times. The chain is built from TRBV19 and TRBJ1-1; D may be TRBD1 (6 bases). Looked up from germline, CDR1 is LNHDA and CDR2 is SQIVND (reference sequence). The V gene lost 2 bases and the J gene lost 5 bases, with 15 bases spanning the gap. The CDR3 totals 15 residues. The CDR3 region is CASSIKGAQGTEAFF. DNA of the CDR3: TGTGCCAGTAGTATAAAAGGGGCGCAGGGGACTGAAGCTTTCTTT.

V gene TRBV9 combines with J gene TRBJ2-1; TRBD2 agrees at 7 bases. The CDR3 consists of 16 residues. The V segment lost 0 bases and the J segment 1 base; nucleotides outside the gene matches: 4. The germline gives CDR1 SGDLS, CDR2 YYNGEE. The CDR3 nucleotides are TGTGCCAGCAGCGTAGCTCAAGCGGGGTCCTACAATGAGCAGTTCTTC. Protein: CASSVAQAGSYNEQFF.

The chain employs TRBV5-1 and TRBJ1-2; D ambiguous. This CDR3 is built from 17 residues. Germline V gene data show CDR1 as SGHRS and CDR2 as YFSETQ. V dropped 0 bases and J dropped 4 bases, with 19 bases sitting between them. CDR3 amino acids: CASSLAGVGVRFYGYTF. CDR3 in DNA: TGCGCCAGCAGCTTGGCCGGGGTCGGAGTTCGGTTCTATGGCTACACCTTC.

This chain connects TRBV14 to TRBJ2-7; 9 bases are a match to TRBD2. Germline CDR1 is SGHDN and CDR2 is FVKESK. The ends lost 0 bases at V and 1 base at J; junction bases unmatched: 1. This CDR3 spans 15 amino acids. CDR3 residues: CASSQEAGGSYEQYF. CDR3 bases: TGTGCCAGCAGCCAAGAGGCGGGAGGGTCCTACGAGCAGTACTTC.